The 31 T cell receptor beta chains reported below all come from one sample, sequenced in a study of shared clonotypes between healthy human individuals. This table comes from immunoSEQ multiplex PCR, and its TCRdb copy is limited to in-frame clones, with some not included. The data hold about 2.2 million clones, with approximately 94% observed a single time. In the naive CD8 group, cells lacked CD45RO and were positively selected for CCR7, so terminally differentiated effector memory CD45RA+ cells were left out. The sequenced sample consisted of naive CD8+ T cells from PBMCs. The receptors stem from a man aged 18-30 years in good health. Some clones in this sample may be carry-over from other donors' samples.

This clone was observed a few times. This sample also contains other DNA sequences that code for the same CDR3. The rearrangement uses TRBV19 and TRBJ2-2, with unresolved D. Trimming left V 9 bases short and J 4 bases short, with 6 bases between. This CDR3 is 11 amino acids long. CDR1 is LNHDA and CDR2 is SQIVND in the germline V gene (reference sequence). This CDR3 is CASTFTGELFF. The CDR3 DNA reads TGTGCCAGCACGTTCACCGGGGAGCTGTTTTTT.

This clone has just a few counts. This specimen includes other DNA sequences encoding the same CDR3. The chain combines TRBV7-9 with TRBJ1-1; D gene ambiguous. The V and J ends lost 1 base and 8 bases respectively, with 8 bases between them. This CDR3 comprises 12 residues. Per the germline V gene, CDR1 is SEHNR and CDR2 is FQNEAQ (reference sequence). CDR3 DNA sequence: TGTGCCAGCAGCTTAGATCGTACCGAAGCTTTCTTT. Its translation is CASSLDRTEAFF.

This chain uses TRBV14 with TRBJ1-1; the D is unclear. Germline V gives CDR1 SGHDN, CDR2 FVKESK. This CDR3 is built from 14 residues. V was cut by 3 bases and J by 6 bases, with 14 bases left in between. CDR3 in amino acids: CASSQDFGNAEAFF. In nucleotides, the CDR3 is TGTGCCAGCAGCCAGGACTTCGGAAACGCTGAAGCTTTCTTT.

The V and J genes are TRBV7-2 and TRBJ1-2; no definite D call. Trimming took 1 base from V and 2 from J, leaving 11 bases between them. Germline CDR1 reads SGHTA; CDR2 reads FQGNSA. This CDR3 is built from 15 residues. The CDR3 sequence is CASSLEGSRNYGYTF. CDR3 nucleotides: TGTGCCAGCAGCTTAGAAGGGTCCCGCAACTATGGCTACACCTTC. Full variable domain (rest looked up from reference TRBV7-2 and TRBJ1-2): GAGVSQSPSNKVTEKGKDVELRCDPISGHTALYWYRQSLGQGLEFLIYFQGNSAPDKSGLPSDRFSAERTGGSVSTLTIQRTQQEDSAVYLCASSLEGSRNYGYTFGSGTRLTVV.

The CDR3 nucleotides are TGTGCCAGTAGTACGTGGGGCCCAGCTAACTATGGCTACACCTTC. Encoded protein: CASSTWGPANYGYTF. This chain joins TRBV19 and TRBJ1-2; weak D call: TRBD1 (5 bases). Deletions cut 4 bases from V and 0 bases from J, with 12 bases between. The CDR3 is 15 amino acids. Germline lookup yields CDR1 LNHDA and CDR2 SQIVND (reference sequence).

This clone was counted once. CDR3 nucleotides: TGTGCCAGCAGTTACCTGGGTACCTTCCCTAACGAGCAGTACTTC. This sequence encodes CASSYLGTFPNEQYF. The chain couples TRBV6-5 to TRBJ2-7; D gene ambiguous. Looked up from germline, CDR1 is MNHEY and CDR2 is SVGAGI. V gave up 2 bases and J gave up 5 bases, with 16 bases separating them. CDR3 length: 15 amino acids.

Concerning this clone itself: Additional DNA sequences in this sample encode the identical CDR3. This chain joins TRBV5-4 and TRBJ2-7; D is ambiguous. V was trimmed by 0 bases and J by 2 bases, leaving 6 bases between them. The CDR3 length is 13 residues. The germline V gene has CDR1 SGHNT and CDR2 YYREEE (reference sequence). The CDR3 DNA follows: TGTGCCAGCAGCTTGGGTCCAACCTACGAGCAGTACTTC. Translating gives CASSLGPTYEQYF.

About this clone: Other DNA sequences in this specimen translate into the identical CDR3. The J gene is TRBJ1-1, the V gene TRBV7-9; D is undetermined. Germline CDR1 and CDR2: SEHNR and FQNEAQ (reference sequence). Trimming shortened V by 5 bases and J by 4 bases, and 2 bases separated the two germline ends. The CDR3 extends over 10 amino acids. In DNA, the CDR3 is TGTGCCAGCAGCAGCACTGAAGCTTTCTTT. Translated: CASSSTEAFF.

The chain recombines TRBV9 with TRBJ2-7; tentatively, D is TRBD1 (5 bases). V lost 4 bases and J 3 bases, leaving 17 bases between the germline ends. This CDR3 is built from 15 residues. Germline V gene sequence: CDR1 SGDLS, CDR2 YYNGEE. CDR3 coding DNA: TGTGCCAGCAGCCCCCGAGGACATGGGGACTACGAGCAGTACTTC. This translates into CASSPRGHGDYEQYF.

The CDR3 DNA sequence: TGTGCCAGCAGTTTCGACAGTGGGTTTGTCACCGGGGAGCTGTTTTTT. Translation gives CASSFDSGFVTGELFF. This chain uses TRBV7-9 with TRBJ2-2, with D possibly matching TRBD1 (5 bases). V shed 6 bases and J shed 4 bases, with 18 bases lying between them. Germline lookup yields CDR1 SEHNR and CDR2 FQNEAQ (reference sequence). The CDR3 consists of 16 residues.

On this clone: The same CDR3 arises from other DNA sequences in this sample as well. This chain links TRBV7-3 with TRBJ2-2, with D perhaps TRBD1 (5 bases). The germline V gene has CDR1 SGHTA and CDR2 FQGTGA. The CDR3 loop spans 14 amino acids. With 2 bases removed from V and 1 base from J, the gap between germline ends came to 5 bases. The CDR3 loop reads CASSLQGNTGELFF. For the CDR3, the DNA is TGTGCCAGCAGCTTACAGGGGAACACCGGGGAGCTGTTTTTT.

The chain couples TRBV7-3 to TRBJ2-5; 12 positions agree with TRBD2. This CDR3 has 15 amino acids. Germline CDR1 SGHTA, CDR2 FQGTGA. The V and J ends lost 6 bases and 5 bases, in that order; junction bases with no gene match: 7. CDR3 DNA sequence: TGTGCCAGCAGTTCTAGCGGGAGGGCCGGCGAGACCCAGTACTTC. Its translation is CASSSSGRAGETQYF.

This clone was seen just once. The rearrangement links TRBV9 to TRBJ2-7; D not certain. The length of the CDR3 is 15 residues. V dropped 4 bases and J dropped 2 bases, with 16 bases sitting between them. From germline, CDR1 is SGDLS and CDR2 YYNGEE. CDR3 bases: TGTGCCAGCAGCTTAGAGTCCTCTAATGCCTACGAGCAGTACTTC. It yields the protein CASSLESSNAYEQYF.

Note on this clone: Because the CDR3's place on the DNA is in doubt, the DNA is left out and the CDR3 is given as listed by TCRdb. The J gene is TRBJ2-7, the V gene TRBV7-9; TRBD2, as called in the table, went unchecked against the DNA. In germline, CDR1 is SEHNR, CDR2 FQNEAQ (reference sequence). The CDR3 has 16 residues if both end residues are counted. The CDR3 here is CASSSSTLASSYEQYF.

The V call is TRBV28, the J call TRBJ2-5; 7 bases map to TRBD1. Trimming removed 3 bases from V and 1 base from J; junction bases left unmatched: 2. CDR1 and CDR2 from the germline V gene are MDHEN and SYDVKM. The CDR3 runs 14 residues. In DNA, the CDR3 is TGTGCCAGCAGTTTGCGGACAGGCCAAGAGACCCAGTACTTC. It translates to CASSLRTGQETQYF.

The V and J genes are TRBV5-8 and TRBJ2-1; 10 positions agree with TRBD2. This CDR3 contains 19 residues. Germline trimming cut 5 bases from V and 1 base from J; bases unmatched to any gene: 15. The germline CDR1 and CDR2 sequences are SGHTS and YDEGEE. The CDR3 region has the DNA TGTGCCAGCAGATCCGCGGGAGCGGGAGGGCCTGGGTCCTACAATGAGCAGTTCTTC. Protein product: CASRSAGAGGPGSYNEQFF. The variable domain in full, with the rest retrieved from reference TRBV5-8 and TRBJ2-1, is EAGVTQSPTHLIKTRGQQATLRCSPISGHTSVYWYQQALGLGLQFLLWYDEGEERNRGNFPPRFSGRQFPNYSSELNVNALELEDSALYLCASRSAGAGGPGSYNEQFFGPGTRLTVL.

This clone was observed a few times. V is TRBV27 and J is TRBJ1-2, with 8 bases lining up with TRBD1. This CDR3 contains 15 residues. Germline V gene sequence: CDR1 MNHEY, CDR2 SMNVEV (reference sequence). V shed 0 bases and J 5 bases; nucleotides not matched to a gene: 5. The CDR3 DNA is TGTGCCAGCAGTTTATCCTCTTGGACAGGGTATGGCTACACCTTC. This codes for CASSLSSWTGYGYTF.

This clone was counted between two and nine times. The chain is built from TRBV6-1 and TRBJ1-1; D is unresolved. V was pared by 2 bases and J by 0 bases, with 4 bases between. The V gene's germline CDR1 is MNHNS and CDR2 SASEGT. The CDR3 consists of 13 residues. The CDR3 sequence is CASSEWVNTEAFF. The CDR3 DNA is TGTGCCAGCAGTGAATGGGTGAACACTGAAGCTTTCTTT.

Only one count was recorded for this clone. Other DNA sequences in this sample translate to the same CDR3. V is TRBV9 and J is TRBJ2-3, with D tentatively TRBD2 (7 bases). The V gene's germline CDR1 is SGDLS and CDR2 YYNGEE. Trimming pared 2 bases from V and 1 base from J, leaving 11 bases between. The CDR3 loop spans 15 amino acids. CDR3 sequence reads: CASSVEGGRTDTQYF. The CDR3 region has the DNA TGTGCCAGCAGCGTTGAGGGGGGGCGCACAGATACGCAGTATTTT.

This chain links TRBV7-9 with TRBJ2-1; maybe TRBD2 (5 bases). This CDR3 region has 15 residues. Germline V gene lookup returns CDR1 SEHNR and CDR2 FQNEAQ (reference sequence). Trimming shortened V by 1 base and J by 5 bases, and 12 bases separated the two germline ends. The CDR3 region has the DNA TGTGCCAGCAGCTTAGTAACCCCGGGGAACAATGAGCAGTTCTTC. It translates to CASSLVTPGNNEQFF.

The chain carries TRBV7-9 and TRBJ2-3; 8 bases line up with TRBD2. CDR3 length: 17 amino acids. The ends lost 4 bases at V and 1 base at J; junction bases unmatched: 10. CDR1 is SEHNR, CDR2 FQNEAQ, per germline (reference sequence). The CDR3 DNA sequence: TGTGCCAGCAGCTCGCTTCTCGCGGGAGGCGGCACAGATACGCAGTATTTT. It translates to CASSSLLAGGGTDTQYF.

This chain uses TRBV9 with TRBJ2-1; 7 bases are a match to TRBD2. The CDR3 is made up of 16 amino acids. V shed 4 bases and J 6 bases; nucleotides not matched to a gene: 13. Germline V CDR1 and CDR2: SGDLS, YYNGEE. The CDR3 reads CASSPLTMGRANEQFF. The CDR3, as DNA: TGTGCCAGCAGCCCCTTGACTATGGGGAGGGCCAATGAGCAGTTCTTC.

This clone has ten or more counts. This chain joins TRBV5-4 and TRBJ1-1; D is uncertain. CDR1 SGHNT and CDR2 YYREEE come from the germline V gene (reference sequence). Trimming removed 4 bases at V and 0 bases at J, with 19 bases between. This CDR3 contains 17 residues. The CDR3, as DNA: TGTGCCAGCAGCCCGGAGCCGACAAGTTTGGTGAACACTGAAGCTTTCTTT. Protein product: CASSPEPTSLVNTEAFF.

The CDR3 DNA follows: TGTGCCAGCAGCTTTGGGCTGGGGGGGAATGAGCAGTTCTTC. This translates into CASSFGLGGNEQFF. The chain couples TRBV7-9 to TRBJ2-1; 7 bases line up with TRBD2. The length of the CDR3 is 14 residues. The V segment lost 3 bases and the J segment 7 bases; nucleotides outside the gene matches: 6. Germline V CDR1 and CDR2: SEHNR, FQNEAQ (reference sequence).

V gene TRBV4-2 combines with J gene TRBJ2-2; 11 bases line up with TRBD2. Germline V gives CDR1 LGHNA, CDR2 YNFKEQ. V was clipped by 0 bases and J by 3 bases; unmatched bases: 6. The CDR3 sequence is 18 residues long. The CDR3 DNA is TGTGCCAGCAGCCAAGAACTAGCGGGAGAGGAGTACACCGGGGAGCTGTTTTTT. Translation: CASSQELAGEEYTGELFF.

This chain joins TRBV28 and TRBJ2-1; tentatively, D is TRBD2 (7 bases). Germline loops: CDR1 MDHEN, CDR2 SYDVKM. V lost 7 bases and J 3 bases, leaving 19 bases between the germline ends. The CDR3 consists of 16 residues. CDR3: CASTNAPGGGYNEQFF. In DNA, the CDR3 is TGTGCCAGCACCAACGCCCCGGGGGGCGGCTACAATGAGCAGTTCTTC.

The chain recombines TRBV28 with TRBJ1-2; D is possibly TRBD1 (5 bases). Deletions cut 5 bases from V and 4 bases from J, with 11 bases between. The CDR3 is made up of 13 amino acids. In germline, CDR1 is MDHEN, CDR2 SYDVKM. For the CDR3, the DNA is TGTGCCAGCAGTCCGGGACTTTCCTATGGCTACACCTTC. It yields the protein CASSPGLSYGYTF.

V usage is TRBV7-9 and J usage is TRBJ1-1; no clear D gene. This CDR3 comprises 14 residues. V was cut by 7 bases and J by 0 bases, with 12 bases left in between. CDR1 and CDR2 from the germline V gene are SEHNR and FQNEAQ (reference sequence). The CDR3 is CASTSGPLNTEAFF. For the CDR3, the DNA is TGTGCCAGCACCTCCGGGCCCCTGAACACTGAAGCTTTCTTT.

The chain combines TRBV27 with TRBJ2-7; either TRBD1 or TRBD2 may supply D (5 bases each). Trimming stripped 6 bases from V and 3 bases from J, with 18 bases between. The CDR3 consists of 15 residues. Germline V gene data show CDR1 as MNHEY and CDR2 as SMNVEV (reference sequence). The CDR3: CASRAIGTAFYEQYF. The CDR3 region has the DNA TGTGCCAGCAGGGCCATCGGGACGGCCTTCTACGAGCAGTACTTC.

The table lists this clone with a count of one. The chain employs TRBV29-1 and TRBJ2-7, with D perhaps given as TRBD1 or TRBD2 (6 bases each). V dropped 6 bases and J dropped 2 bases, with 14 bases sitting between them. The CDR3 covers 13 residues. CDR1 is SQVTM, CDR2 ANQGSEA, per germline. CDR3: CSVIGGTAYEQYF. The CDR3 DNA is TGCAGCGTGATAGGGGGGACGGCCTACGAGCAGTACTTC.

J is TRBJ2-1 and V is TRBV4-3; no firm D call. From germline, CDR1 is LGHNA and CDR2 YSLEER. V lost 5 bases to trimming and J lost 5 bases, with 10 bases between them. The CDR3 spans 13 residues. The DNA for the CDR3 is TGCGCCAGCAGCTTCAATGGGAACAATGAGCAGTTCTTC. Amino acids: CASSFNGNNEQFF.